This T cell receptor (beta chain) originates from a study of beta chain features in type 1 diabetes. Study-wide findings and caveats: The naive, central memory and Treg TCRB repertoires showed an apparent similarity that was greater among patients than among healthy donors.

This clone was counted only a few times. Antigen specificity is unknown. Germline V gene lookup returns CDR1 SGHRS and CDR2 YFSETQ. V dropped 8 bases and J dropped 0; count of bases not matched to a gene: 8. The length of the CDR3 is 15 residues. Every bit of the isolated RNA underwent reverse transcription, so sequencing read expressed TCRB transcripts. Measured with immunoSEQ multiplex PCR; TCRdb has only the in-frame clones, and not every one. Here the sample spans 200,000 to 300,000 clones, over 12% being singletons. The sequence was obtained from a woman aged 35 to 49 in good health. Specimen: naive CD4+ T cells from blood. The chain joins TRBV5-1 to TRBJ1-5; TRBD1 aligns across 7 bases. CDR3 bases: TGCGCCAGTCGCACCGGGACAGATAGCAATCAGCCCCAGCATTTT. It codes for CASRTGTDSNQPQHF.